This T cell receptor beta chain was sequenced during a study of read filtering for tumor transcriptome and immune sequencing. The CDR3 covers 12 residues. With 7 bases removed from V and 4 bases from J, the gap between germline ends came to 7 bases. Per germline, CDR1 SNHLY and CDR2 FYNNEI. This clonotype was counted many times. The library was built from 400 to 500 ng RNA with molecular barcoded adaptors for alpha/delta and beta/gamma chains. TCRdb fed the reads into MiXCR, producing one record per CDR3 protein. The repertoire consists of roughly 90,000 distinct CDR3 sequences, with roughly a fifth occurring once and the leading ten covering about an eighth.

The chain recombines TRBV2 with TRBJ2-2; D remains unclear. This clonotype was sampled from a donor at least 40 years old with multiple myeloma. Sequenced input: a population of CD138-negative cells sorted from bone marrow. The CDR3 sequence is CASKVSTGELFF. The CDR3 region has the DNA TGTGCCAGCAAGGTCAGCACCGGGGAGCTGTTTTTT.